A single sample is the source of the 3 T cell receptor beta chains below, sequenced in a study of blood T cell repertoires in COVID-19. Generated by immunoSEQ multiplex PCR, the TCRdb table keeps only in-frame clones and is missing some. The profile shows 120,000 to 150,000 clones, around 81% of them singletons. The sequencing sample was made of peripheral blood. These receptors came from a woman between 45 and 65 years old with acute or convalescent COVID-19.

The rearrangement joins TRBV19 to TRBJ2-3; 7 bases fit TRBD1. CDR1 LNHDA and CDR2 SQIVND come from the germline V gene (reference sequence). Trimming cost V 5 bases and J 3 bases; bases outside gene matches: 2. This CDR3 comprises 13 residues. The CDR3 here is CASSETGTDTQYF. CDR3 coding DNA: TGTGCCAGTAGTGAGACAGGGACAGATACGCAGTATTTT.

The chain links TRBV28 to TRBJ1-5; D call uncertain. This CDR3 region has 14 residues. Per germline, CDR1 MDHEN and CDR2 SYDVKM. V dropped 11 bases and J dropped 0 bases, with 14 bases sitting between them. Written as DNA, the CDR3 is TGTGCCGGCCTTAAGGCAGGTAGCAATCAGCCCCAGCATTTT. This encodes CAGLKAGSNQPQHF. The complete variable domain, with remaining parts taken from reference TRBV28 and TRBJ1-5, reads DVKVTQSSRYLVKRTGEKVFLECVQDMDHENMFWYRQDPGLGLRLIYFSYDVKMKEKGDIPEGYSVSREKKERFSLILESASTNQTSMYLCAGLKAGSNQPQHFGDGTRLSIL.

This rearrangement joins TRBV19 to TRBJ1-5, with 8 bases matching TRBD1. V trimming: 7 bases; J trimming: 0 bases; junction bases outside the gene matches: 5. CDR3 size: 15 residues. The V gene's germline CDR1 is LNHDA and CDR2 SQIVND (reference sequence). In DNA form, the CDR3 reads TGTGCCAGTAACCCGACAGGGGCTAGCAATCAGCCCCAGCATTTT. It encodes CASNPTGASNQPQHF.